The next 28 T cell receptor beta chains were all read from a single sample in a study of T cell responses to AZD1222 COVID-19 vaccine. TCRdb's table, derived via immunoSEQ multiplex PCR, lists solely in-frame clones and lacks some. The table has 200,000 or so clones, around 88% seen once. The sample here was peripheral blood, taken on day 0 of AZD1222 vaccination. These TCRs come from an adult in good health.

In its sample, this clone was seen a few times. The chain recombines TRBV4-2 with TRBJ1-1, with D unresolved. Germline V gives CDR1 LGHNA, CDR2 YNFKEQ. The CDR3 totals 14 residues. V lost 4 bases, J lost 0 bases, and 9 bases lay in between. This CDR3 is CASSPGRMNTEAFF. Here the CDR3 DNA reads TGTGCCAGCAGCCCGGGCAGGATGAACACTGAAGCTTTCTTT.

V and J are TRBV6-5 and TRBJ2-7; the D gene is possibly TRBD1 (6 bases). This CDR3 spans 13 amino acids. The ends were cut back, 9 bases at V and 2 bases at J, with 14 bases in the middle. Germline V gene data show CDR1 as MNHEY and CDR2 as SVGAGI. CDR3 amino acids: CASSRDTAYEQYF. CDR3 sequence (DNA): TGTGCCAGTTCCCGGGACACAGCCTACGAGCAGTACTTC.

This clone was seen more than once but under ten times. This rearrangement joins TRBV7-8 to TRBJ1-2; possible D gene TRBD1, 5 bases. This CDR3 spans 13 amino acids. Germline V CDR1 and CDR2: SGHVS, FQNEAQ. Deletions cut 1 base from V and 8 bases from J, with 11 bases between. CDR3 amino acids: CASSLGGTGGYTF. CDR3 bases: TGTGCCAGCAGCTTAGGTGGGACTGGAGGCTACACCTTC.

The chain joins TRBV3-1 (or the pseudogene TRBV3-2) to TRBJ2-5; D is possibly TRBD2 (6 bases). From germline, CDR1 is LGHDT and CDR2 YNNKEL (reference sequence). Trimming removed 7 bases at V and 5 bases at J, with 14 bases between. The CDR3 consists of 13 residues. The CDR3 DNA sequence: TGTGCCAGCAACTTAGGAGGGAGGGAGACCCAGTACTTC. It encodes CASNLGGRETQYF.

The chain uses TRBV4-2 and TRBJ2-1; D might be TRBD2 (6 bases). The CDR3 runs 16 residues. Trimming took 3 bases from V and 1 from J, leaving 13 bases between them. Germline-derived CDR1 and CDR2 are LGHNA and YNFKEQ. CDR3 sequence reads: CASSQTGDRSYNEQFF. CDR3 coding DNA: TGTGCCAGCAGCCAGACGGGGGATCGGTCCTACAATGAGCAGTTCTTC.

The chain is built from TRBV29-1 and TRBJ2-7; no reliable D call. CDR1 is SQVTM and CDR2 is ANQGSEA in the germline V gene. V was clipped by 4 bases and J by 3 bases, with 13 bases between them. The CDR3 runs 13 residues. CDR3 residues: CSVGQARRYEQYF. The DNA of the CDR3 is TGCAGCGTTGGACAAGCACGGCGCTACGAGCAGTACTTC.

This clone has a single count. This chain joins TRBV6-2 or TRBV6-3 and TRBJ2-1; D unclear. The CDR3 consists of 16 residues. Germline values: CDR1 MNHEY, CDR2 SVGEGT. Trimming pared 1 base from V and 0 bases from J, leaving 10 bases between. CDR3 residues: CASSYWAVLSYNEQFF. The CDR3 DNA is TGTGCCAGCAGTTACTGGGCAGTCCTCTCCTACAATGAGCAGTTCTTC.

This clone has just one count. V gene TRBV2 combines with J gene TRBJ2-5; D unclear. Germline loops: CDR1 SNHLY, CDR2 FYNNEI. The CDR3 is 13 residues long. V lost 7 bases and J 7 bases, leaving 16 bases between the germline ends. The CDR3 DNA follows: TGTGCCAGCACCGAAACCCGGGCAGGGACCCAGTACTTC. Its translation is CASTETRAGTQYF.

The CDR3 DNA reads as TGTGCCAGCAGCGTTCATAATAGGGGATCTGAAGCTTTCTTT. Translated, it gives CASSVHNRGSEAFF. The chain combines TRBV9 with TRBJ1-1; possible D gene TRBD1, 5 bases. Germline-derived CDR1 and CDR2 are SGDLS and YYNGEE. This CDR3 contains 14 residues. The V end was cut by 2 bases, the J end by 6 bases, with 14 bases between.

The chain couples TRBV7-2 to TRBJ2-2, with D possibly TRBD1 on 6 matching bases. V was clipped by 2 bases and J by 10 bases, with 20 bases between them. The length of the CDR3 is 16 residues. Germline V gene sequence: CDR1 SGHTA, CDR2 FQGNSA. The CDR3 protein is CASSLTLGAQREELFF. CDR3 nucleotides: TGTGCCAGCAGCTTAACCCTGGGGGCTCAAAGGGAGGAGCTGTTTTTT. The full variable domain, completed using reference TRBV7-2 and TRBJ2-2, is GAGVSQSPSNKVTEKGKDVELRCDPISGHTALYWYRQSLGQGLEFLIYFQGNSAPDKSGLPSDRFSAERTGGSVSTLTIQRTQQEDSAVYLCASSLTLGAQREELFFGEGSRLTVL.

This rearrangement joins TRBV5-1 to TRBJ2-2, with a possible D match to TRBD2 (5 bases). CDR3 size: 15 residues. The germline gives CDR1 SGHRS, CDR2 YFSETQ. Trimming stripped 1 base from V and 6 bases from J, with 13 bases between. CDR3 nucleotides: TGCGCCAGCAGCTTGTCTGTTCGCGGGTCCGGGGAGCTGTTTTTT. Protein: CASSLSVRGSGELFF.

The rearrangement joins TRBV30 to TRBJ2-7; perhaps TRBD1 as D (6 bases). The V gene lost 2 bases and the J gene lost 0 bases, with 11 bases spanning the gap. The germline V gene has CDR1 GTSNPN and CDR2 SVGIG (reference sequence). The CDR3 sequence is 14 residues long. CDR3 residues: CAWSSRGYSYEQYF. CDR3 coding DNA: TGTGCCTGGAGTTCTAGGGGGTACTCCTACGAGCAGTACTTC.

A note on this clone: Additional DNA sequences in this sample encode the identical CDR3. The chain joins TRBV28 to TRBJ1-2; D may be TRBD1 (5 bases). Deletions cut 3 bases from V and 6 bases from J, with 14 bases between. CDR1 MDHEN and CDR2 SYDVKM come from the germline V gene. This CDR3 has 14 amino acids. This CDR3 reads CASSFVPGLDGYTF. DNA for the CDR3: TGTGCCAGCAGTTTCGTCCCAGGGTTGGATGGCTACACCTTC.

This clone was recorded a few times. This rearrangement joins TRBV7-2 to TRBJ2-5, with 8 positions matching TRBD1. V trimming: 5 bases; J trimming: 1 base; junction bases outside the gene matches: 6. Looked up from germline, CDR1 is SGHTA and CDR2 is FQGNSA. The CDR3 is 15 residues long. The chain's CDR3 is CASSRRTGPQETQYF. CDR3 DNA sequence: TGTGCCAGCAGCCGCCGGACAGGGCCCCAAGAGACCCAGTACTTC.

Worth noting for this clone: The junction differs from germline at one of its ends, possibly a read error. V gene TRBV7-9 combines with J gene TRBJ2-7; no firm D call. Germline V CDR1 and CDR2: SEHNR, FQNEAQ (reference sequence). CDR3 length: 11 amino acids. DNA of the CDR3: TGTGCCAGCAGCCTCACCCCCGAGCTGTACTTC. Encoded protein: CASSLTPELYF.

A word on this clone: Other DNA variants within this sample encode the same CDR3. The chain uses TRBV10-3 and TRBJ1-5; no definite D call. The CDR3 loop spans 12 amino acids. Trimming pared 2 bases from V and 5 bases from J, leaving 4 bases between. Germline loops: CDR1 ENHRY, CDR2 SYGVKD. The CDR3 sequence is CAISESDQPQHF. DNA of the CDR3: TGTGCCATCAGTGAGAGTGATCAGCCCCAGCATTTT.

The CDR3 coding sequence is TGTGCCAGCAGCGCGAGAATCTACAATGAGCAGTTCTTC. Encoded protein: CASSARIYNEQFF. V gene TRBV7-2 combines with J gene TRBJ2-1; unclear D gene. V lost 5 bases, J lost 3 bases, and 8 bases lay in between. The germline CDR1 and CDR2 sequences are SGHTA and FQGNSA. There are 13 residues in the CDR3.

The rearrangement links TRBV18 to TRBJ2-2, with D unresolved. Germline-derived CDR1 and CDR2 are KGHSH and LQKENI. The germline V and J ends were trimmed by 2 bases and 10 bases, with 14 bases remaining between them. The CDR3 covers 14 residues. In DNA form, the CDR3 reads TGTGCCAGCTCACCAAGAAGCCCCGGTGAGGAGCTGTTTTTT. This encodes CASSPRSPGEELFF.

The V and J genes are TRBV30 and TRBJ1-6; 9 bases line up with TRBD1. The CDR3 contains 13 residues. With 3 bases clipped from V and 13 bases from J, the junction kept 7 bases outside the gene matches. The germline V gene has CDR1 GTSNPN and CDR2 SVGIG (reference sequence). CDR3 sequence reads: CAWRTPGQGPLHF. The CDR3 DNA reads TGTGCCTGGAGAACTCCGGGACAGGGCCCCCTCCACTTT.

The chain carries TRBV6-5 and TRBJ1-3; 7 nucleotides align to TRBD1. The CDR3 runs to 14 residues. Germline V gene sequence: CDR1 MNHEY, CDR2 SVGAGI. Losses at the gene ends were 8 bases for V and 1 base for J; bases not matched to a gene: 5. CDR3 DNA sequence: TGTGCCAGCCAACAGGGGAAATCTGGAAACACCATATATTTT. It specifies CASQQGKSGNTIYF.

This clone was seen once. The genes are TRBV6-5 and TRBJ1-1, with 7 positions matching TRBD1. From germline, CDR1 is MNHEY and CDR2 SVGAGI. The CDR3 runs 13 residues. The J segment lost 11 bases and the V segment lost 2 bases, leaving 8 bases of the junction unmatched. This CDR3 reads CASSYPDRDPAFF. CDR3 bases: TGTGCCAGCAGTTACCCTGACAGGGATCCGGCTTTCTTT.

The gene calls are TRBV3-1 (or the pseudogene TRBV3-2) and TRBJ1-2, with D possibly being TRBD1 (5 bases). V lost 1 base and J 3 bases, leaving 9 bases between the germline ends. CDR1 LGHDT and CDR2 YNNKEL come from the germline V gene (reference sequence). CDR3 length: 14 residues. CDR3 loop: CASSQGGLDYGYTF. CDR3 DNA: TGTGCCAGCAGCCAAGGGGGCTTGGACTATGGCTACACCTTC.

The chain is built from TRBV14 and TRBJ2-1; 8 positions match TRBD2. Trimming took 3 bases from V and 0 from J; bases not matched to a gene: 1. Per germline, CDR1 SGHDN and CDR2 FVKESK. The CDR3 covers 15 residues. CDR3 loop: CASSQGTSSYNEQFF. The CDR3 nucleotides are TGTGCCAGCAGCCAGGGGACTAGCTCCTACAATGAGCAGTTCTTC.

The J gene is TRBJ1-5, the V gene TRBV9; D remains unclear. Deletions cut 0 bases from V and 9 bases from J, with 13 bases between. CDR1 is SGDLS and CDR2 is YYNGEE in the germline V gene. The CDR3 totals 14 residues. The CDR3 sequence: CASSVGREEGPQHF. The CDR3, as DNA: TGTGCCAGCAGCGTAGGAAGGGAAGAGGGGCCCCAGCATTTT.

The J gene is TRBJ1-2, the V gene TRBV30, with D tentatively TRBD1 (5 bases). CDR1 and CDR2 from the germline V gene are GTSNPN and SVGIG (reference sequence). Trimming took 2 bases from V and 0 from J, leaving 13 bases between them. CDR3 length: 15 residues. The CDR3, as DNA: TGTGCCTGGAGTCCATCCGGGACCTCTAACTATGGCTACACCTTC. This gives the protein CAWSPSGTSNYGYTF. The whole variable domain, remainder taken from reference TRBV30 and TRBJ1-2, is SQTIHQWPATLVQPVGSPLSLECTVEGTSNPNLYWYRQAAGRGLQLLFYSVGIGQISSEVPQNLSASRPQDRQFILSSKKLLLSDSGFYLCAWSPSGTSNYGYTFGSGTRLTVV.

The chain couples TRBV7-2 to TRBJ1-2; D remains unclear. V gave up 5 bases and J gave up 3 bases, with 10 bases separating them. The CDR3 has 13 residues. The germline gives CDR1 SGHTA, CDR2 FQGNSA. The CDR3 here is CASSRAWDYGYTF. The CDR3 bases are TGTGCCAGCAGCCGGGCCTGGGACTATGGCTACACCTTC.

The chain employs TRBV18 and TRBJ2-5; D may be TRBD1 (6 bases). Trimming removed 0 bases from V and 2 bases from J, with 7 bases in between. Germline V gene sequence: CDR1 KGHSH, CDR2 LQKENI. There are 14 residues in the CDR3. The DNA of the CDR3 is TGTGCCAGCTCACCACCCGACAGGCAAGAGACCCAGTACTTC. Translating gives CASSPPDRQETQYF.

The CDR3 reads CASSSYPDNTEAFF. CDR3 DNA: TGTGCCAGCAGCTCTTACCCGGACAACACTGAAGCTTTCTTT. The chain uses TRBV2 and TRBJ1-1; no clear D gene. The CDR3 is made up of 14 amino acids. The V gene lost 6 bases and the J gene lost 2 bases, with 13 bases spanning the gap. Germline assignment: CDR1 SNHLY and CDR2 FYNNEI.